This T cell receptor (beta chain) is drawn from a study of chemoradiotherapy in HPV16-positive cancers. Study-level information: Candidate HPV-specific clones and shared TCR motifs came from a couple of HPV16-positive patients.

Over chemoradiotherapy, repertoires were sampled more than once. Here immunoSEQ multiplex PCR was the method, and the copy in TCRdb shows in-frame clones only, minus some. This sample has just under 4,000 clones, with 80% to 85% found just once. The germline V and J ends were trimmed by 7 bases and 2 bases, with 7 bases remaining between them. CDR1 is SGHTA and CDR2 is FQGNSA in the germline V gene. CDR3 length: 12 residues. The sample here was tumor tissue, taken from a patient who underwent chemoradiotherapy. The chain has TRBV7-2 and TRBJ2-3; D is uncertain. This TCR derives from a human donor with HPV-associated anogenital cancer. The CDR3 sequence is CASTSNTDTQYF. Written as DNA, the CDR3 is TGTGCCAGCACCAGTAACACAGATACGCAGTATTTT.